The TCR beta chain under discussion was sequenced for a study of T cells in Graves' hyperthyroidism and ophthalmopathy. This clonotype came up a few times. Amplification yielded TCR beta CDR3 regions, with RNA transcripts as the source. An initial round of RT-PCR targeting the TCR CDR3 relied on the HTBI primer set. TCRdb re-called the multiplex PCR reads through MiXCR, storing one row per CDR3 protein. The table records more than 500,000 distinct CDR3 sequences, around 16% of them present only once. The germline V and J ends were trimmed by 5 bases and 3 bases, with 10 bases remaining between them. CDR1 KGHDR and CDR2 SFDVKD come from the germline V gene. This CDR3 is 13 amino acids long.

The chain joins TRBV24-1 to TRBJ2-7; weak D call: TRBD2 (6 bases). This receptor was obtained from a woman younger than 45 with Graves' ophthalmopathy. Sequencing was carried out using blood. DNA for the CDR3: TGTGCCACCAGTGGGACTACCATCTACGAGCAGTACTTC. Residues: CATSGTTIYEQYF.